The source of this T cell receptor beta chain is a study of blood T cell repertoires in COVID-19. Study summary: The study drew acute and convalescent COVID-19 samples from the United States, Italy and Spain. Sample material is recorded as cDNA or gDNA derived from T cells, B-cell-depleted T cells, or PBMCs.

Germline CDR1 KGHSH, CDR2 LQKENI. The CDR3 covers 16 residues. Between the trimmed V and J ends, which lost 3 bases and 8 bases, there was a span of 17 bases. Source study methods: It was from reference gene primer amplification that nucleated cell counts were estimated. Clones were sequenced by immunoSEQ multiplex PCR, and TCRdb holds only the in-frame ones, with some missing. The V and J calls and clone size are taken from that table; D and trimming were inferred from the DNA. The sample carries fewer than 350,000 clones, 81% recorded once. Material for sequencing was peripheral blood. The chain recombines TRBV18 with TRBJ1-6, with TRBD1 as a possible D gene (5 bases). The source is a woman aged 55-69 years with active or convalescent COVID-19. The DNA for the CDR3 is TGTGCCAGCTCACCGGGGGAGGGGCTGCGGGATTCACCCCTCCACTTT. It specifies CASSPGEGLRDSPLHF.